This T cell receptor beta chain is from a study of early T cells in non-severe SARS-CoV-2 infection. Across the whole study: The input, bulk RNA from unsorted whole blood, was sequenced, and chains were unpaired.

TCRdb used MiXCR to reprocess the 5' RACE reads, holding one entry per CDR3 protein. The sample carries tens of thousands of distinct CDR3 sequences, roughly 13% recorded once. The V end lost 5 bases, the J end lost 1 base, and 5 bases lay between the germline ends. CDR3 size: 13 residues. Per the germline V gene, CDR1 is SGHVS and CDR2 is FNYEAQ. This clonotype has ten or more counts. The sample comprised whole blood. This clonotype originated in an adult who was a healthcare worker with PCR-confirmed SARS-CoV-2 infection or an uninfected control (not recorded which). The chain is built from TRBV7-6 and TRBJ2-2; no clear D gene. CDR3 in DNA: TGTGCCAGCAGCCCCCAGAACACCGGGGAGCTGTTTTTT. It codes for CASSPQNTGELFF.